Listed below are T cell receptor beta chains from one sample, sequenced in a study of tumor-infiltrating lymphocytes in primary liver carcinoma. TCRdb reanalysed the multiplex PCR reads using MiXCR and keeps one entry per CDR3 protein. The table has about 44,000 distinct CDR3 sequences, roughly 73% seen once. The sample comprised tumor-adjacent normal liver tissue. The origin of the receptors is a woman aged 25 to 39 with primary liver carcinoma and hepatitis B virus infection. Each CDR3 is given with its conserved first and last residue. The D gene is left open where the match is weak. Only some rows state a clone size, as once, few, many or a class for expanded clones.

J	D	V	size	DNA	CDR3
TRBJ1-4	-	TRBV6-1	-	TGTGCCAGCAGTTTACAGGGACTTGGGGAAAAACTGTTTTTT	CASSLQGLGEKLFF
TRBJ1-1	-	TRBV11-2	-	TGTGCCAGCCACCAGACTACGGCTTTCTTT	CASHQTTAFF
TRBJ1-1	-	TRBV5-5	-	TGTGCCAGCAGCTTTTCTGGACAGACTGAAGCTTTCTTT	CASSFSGQTEAFF
TRBJ2-2	-	TRBV6-2/TRBV6-3	many	TGTGCCAGCAGTTACCTTACGCAAGCGAACACCGGGGAGCTGTTTTTT	CASSYLTQANTGELFF
TRBJ2-7	-	TRBV6-1	-	TGTGCCACATCGGCACTAGAGGGAACCAACGAGCAGTACTTC	CATSALEGTNEQYF
TRBJ2-5	-	TRBV6-6	-	TGTGCCAGCAGCCCCCAACCAGCGGTGCCACAAGAGACCCAATACTTC	CASSPQPAVPQETQYF
TRBJ2-1	-	TRBV11-2	-	TGTACCGGCAGGGAGGGAGGGACAATCTCCTACAATGAGCAGTTCTTC	CTGREGGTISYNEQFF
TRBJ2-5	-	TRBV4-1	-	TGCGCCAGTAGACAAGGTTCAAACGGCCAAGAGACCCAGTACTTC	CASRQGSNGQETQYF
TRBJ2-2	-	TRBV11-2	many	TGTGCCAGCAGCTCCGCGTACGCCAGGGAGCTGTTTTTT	CASSSAYARELFF
TRBJ1-1	TRBD1	TRBV6-5	-	TGTGCCAGCAGTTACGACAGGGAAACTGAAGCTCTCTTT	CASSYDRETEALF
TRBJ2-2	-	TRBV13	-	TGTGCCGGCAGCTTCCAGACAGTGAACACCGGGGAGCTGTTTTTT	CAGSFQTVNTGELFF
TRBJ2-5	-	TRBV6-2/TRBV6-3	-	TGTGTCAGCAGTTACACAGTAGCGTCGGGAGAGACCCAGTACTTC	CVSSYTVASGETQYF
TRBJ1-2	-	TRBV12-3/TRBV12-4	once	TGCGCCGGCAGTGCACAAGGTCACTATGGCTACACCTTC	CAGSAQGHYGYTF
TRBJ2-1	-	TRBV6-5	-	TGTGCCAGCCGTTCCCCCGGTCCCTACGAGCAGTTCTTC	CASRSPGPYEQFF
TRBJ2-3	-	TRBV5-6	many	TGTGCCAGCAGCTTAGGACAGCAACCGTTTCAAAACACAGATACGCAGTATTTT	CASSLGQQPFQNTDTQYF
TRBJ2-7	-	TRBV4-2	-	TGTGCCAGCAGCCAGGAAGGAATCACGGGGGATGCCTACGAGCAGTACTTC	CASSQEGITGDAYEQYF
TRBJ2-5	-	TRBV29-1	few	TGCAGCGTTGGTCGGGCTGGGCAGGGGACCCAGTACTTC	CSVGRAGQGTQYF
TRBJ1-5	-	TRBV6-5	-	TGTGCCGGCAGTCAGCCCCAACATTTT	CAGSQPQHF
TRBJ2-1	-	TRBV4-1	-	TGCGCCAGCAGCCAAGTATCCACGAACGTCAGGCTGTTCTTC	CASSQVSTNVRLFF